This passage covers 18 T cell receptor beta chains from one sample sequenced in a study of blood T cell repertoires in COVID-19. Only in-frame clones appear in the TCRdb table, and some are missing; sequencing was by immunoSEQ multiplex PCR. The sample contains more than 250,000 clones, roughly 90% of which appear only once. Specimen: PBMCs or T cells enriched from blood (not recorded which). Every receptor here comes from a woman in her thirties who had recovered from COVID-19.

This clone was observed a single time. This sequence joins TRBV27 and TRBJ2-1, with 8 bases identical to TRBD1. The germline V gene has CDR1 MNHEY and CDR2 SMNVEV (reference sequence). There are 15 residues in the CDR3. Losses at the gene ends were 4 bases for V and 4 bases for J; bases not matched to a gene: 6. The CDR3 loop reads CASSSGQGAYNEQFF. CDR3 DNA sequence: TGTGCCAGCAGTTCGGGGCAGGGGGCGTACAATGAGCAGTTCTTC.

V gene TRBV18 combines with J gene TRBJ1-4, with D maybe TRBD1 (6 bases). Deletions cut 0 bases from V and 7 bases from J, with 12 bases between. Germline V gene lookup returns CDR1 KGHSH and CDR2 LQKENI. The CDR3 contains 15 residues. As DNA, the CDR3 is TGTGCCAGCTCACCACCTCCACAGGGCAGTGAAAAACTGTTTTTT. Protein product: CASSPPPQGSEKLFF.

The chain recombines TRBV5-4 with TRBJ1-6; possibly TRBD1 for D (6 bases). The V end was cut by 5 bases, the J end by 6 bases, with 15 bases between. The CDR3 is 15 residues long. Germline V gene lookup returns CDR1 SGHNT and CDR2 YYREEE (reference sequence). CDR3 residues: CASRWDTGINSPLHF. In DNA, the CDR3 is TGTGCCAGCAGATGGGACACGGGGATTAATTCACCCCTCCACTTT.

CDR3 loop: CASSWAGRYEQYF. The CDR3 DNA reads as TGTGCCAGCAGCTGGGCAGGGCGGTACGAGCAGTACTTC. J is TRBJ2-7 and V is TRBV27, with TRBD1 as a possible D gene (5 bases). The V end was cut by 6 bases, the J end by 4 bases, with 13 bases between. Per germline, CDR1 MNHEY and CDR2 SMNVEV (reference sequence). The CDR3 is 13 amino acids.

V gene TRBV7-6 combines with J gene TRBJ2-2; TRBD2 matches at 13 bases. Unmatched junction bases numbered 12, after V lost 5 bases and J lost 6 bases. Germline CDR1 SGHVS, CDR2 FNYEAQ. The CDR3 has 18 amino acids. The CDR3 DNA reads TGTGCCAGCAGCACCATACTAGCGGGAGGGCCCATGGCCGGGGAGCTGTTTTTT. Translated: CASSTILAGGPMAGELFF.

This clone was counted once. The rearrangement uses TRBV5-5 and TRBJ2-5, with TRBD2 matching 12 bases. The V gene end was trimmed by 1 base and the J gene end by 8 bases; junction bases not matched to a gene: 3. Germline V lookup: CDR1 SGHKS, CDR2 YYEKEE (reference sequence). The CDR3 has 14 amino acids. The CDR3 sequence: CASSLTTSGRTQYF. The CDR3, as DNA: TGTGCCAGCAGCTTGACGACTAGCGGGAGAACCCAGTACTTC. Drawing the rest from reference TRBV5-5 and TRBJ2-5, the complete variable domain is DAGVTQSPTHLIKTRGQQVTLRCSPISGHKSVSWYQQVLGQGPQFIFQYYEKEERGRGNFPDRFSARQFPNYSSELNVNALLLGDSALYLCASSLTTSGRTQYFGPGTRLLVL.

This chain joins TRBV9 and TRBJ2-5; 7 bases fit TRBD2. The CDR3 contains 16 residues. Germline trimming cut 0 bases from V and 4 bases from J; bases unmatched to any gene: 9. CDR1 is SGDLS and CDR2 is YYNGEE in the germline V gene. The CDR3 region has the DNA TGTGCCAGCAGCGTAGCCCTAGCGGCAGCCCCAGAGACCCAGTACTTC. It yields the protein CASSVALAAAPETQYF. Full variable domain (missing parts from reference TRBV9 and TRBJ2-5): DSGVTQTPKHLITATGQRVTLRCSPRSGDLSVYWYQQSLDQGLQFLIQYYNGEERAKGNILERFSAQQFPDLHSELNLSSLELGDSALYFCASSVALAAAPETQYFGPGTRLLVL.

This chain links TRBV28 with TRBJ2-2; 7 bases line up with TRBD1. CDR3 length equals 14 residues. Per the germline V gene, CDR1 is MDHEN and CDR2 is SYDVKM. V trimming: 8 bases; J trimming: 6 bases; junction bases outside the gene matches: 9. The CDR3 bases are TGTGCCAGCGCCCCCGGGACAGTATCCGGGGAGCTGTTTTTT. Its protein is CASAPGTVSGELFF.

This clone has a single count. This chain connects TRBV7-2 to TRBJ2-3; weak D call: TRBD1 (7 bases). The CDR3 has 16 residues. Germline V gives CDR1 SGHTA, CDR2 FQGNSA. V was cut by 4 bases and J by 5 bases, with 19 bases left in between. The CDR3 spells CASSSLGGQRLDTQYF. The CDR3 DNA sequence: TGTGCCAGCAGCTCCCTCGGGGGACAGAGATTAGATACGCAGTATTTT.

This chain connects TRBV24-1 to TRBJ2-1; D is uncertain. The CDR3 is 14 residues long. Trimming took 3 bases from V and 4 from J, leaving 9 bases between them. CDR1 and CDR2 from the germline V gene are KGHDR and SFDVKD. DNA of the CDR3: TGTGCCACCAGTGATCCCGAACTTTACAATGAGCAGTTCTTC. This translates into CATSDPELYNEQFF.

This chain links TRBV6-2 or TRBV6-3 with TRBJ2-7; no clear D. Germline CDR1 MNHEY, CDR2 SVGEGT. This CDR3 is 13 amino acids long. Trimming removed 2 bases at V and 1 base at J, with 6 bases between. Here the CDR3 DNA reads TGTGCCAGCAGTTACCGACTTTCCTACGAGCAGTACTTC. Translated: CASSYRLSYEQYF.

This clone was seen just once. The rearrangement links TRBV9 to TRBJ1-3; the D is unclear. V was shortened by 0 bases and J by 2 bases, with 9 bases between the two germline ends. The length of the CDR3 is 15 residues. Germline assignment: CDR1 SGDLS and CDR2 YYNGEE. CDR3 sequence (DNA): TGTGCCAGCAGCGTAGTCCCAGATCCTGGAAACACCATATATTTT. This codes for CASSVVPDPGNTIYF.

V is TRBV6-2 or TRBV6-3 and J is TRBJ2-7; TRBD2 is a possible D gene (5 bases). Trimming left V 0 bases short and J 5 bases short, with 17 bases between. The CDR3 runs to 16 residues. Germline V gene sequence: CDR1 MNHEY, CDR2 SVGEGT. The CDR3 loop reads CASSYSPGLALDEQYF. The CDR3 bases are TGTGCCAGCAGTTACTCACCCGGCCTAGCTCTCGACGAGCAGTACTTC.

The CDR3 reads CSWGQGNIQYF. As DNA, the CDR3 is TGCAGTTGGGGGCAGGGGAACATTCAGTACTTC. V gene TRBV20-1 combines with J gene TRBJ2-4, with D possibly TRBD1 on 6 matching bases. The V gene's germline CDR1 is DFQATT and CDR2 SNEGSKA (reference sequence). Trimming took off 8 bases at V and 7 bases at J, with 12 bases between the two ends. The CDR3 loop spans 11 amino acids.

The chain has TRBV6-1 and TRBJ1-4; TRBD1 agrees at 8 bases. Germline V gene lookup returns CDR1 MNHNS and CDR2 SASEGT. Unmatched junction bases numbered 9, after V lost 1 base and J lost 8 bases. The CDR3 totals 16 residues. The CDR3 reads CASSEGLSRGREKLFF. For the CDR3, the DNA is TGTGCCAGCAGTGAAGGGCTGAGCAGGGGGCGGGAAAAACTGTTTTTT.

The V call is TRBV5-1, the J call TRBJ2-1; 8 bases fit TRBD2. The CDR3 is made up of 16 amino acids. The germline V gene encodes CDR1 SGHRS and CDR2 YFSETQ. Unmatched junction bases numbered 4, after V lost 0 bases and J lost 2 bases. The DNA of the CDR3 is TGCGCCAGCAGCTTGGGTGGTAGCGGGACCTACAATGAGCAGTTCTTC. It is translated as CASSLGGSGTYNEQFF.

The chain is built from TRBV28 and TRBJ1-2; possible D gene TRBD1, 6 bases. V lost 4 bases, J lost 4 bases, and 13 bases lay in between. Per germline, CDR1 MDHEN and CDR2 SYDVKM. This CDR3 has 14 residues. The DNA for the CDR3 is TGTGCCAGCAGTTCTGGACAGAGTCCCTATGGCTACACCTTC. Amino acids: CASSSGQSPYGYTF.

The chain carries TRBV5-8 and TRBJ2-3, with a weak D call TRBD2 (5 bases). Germline V CDR1 and CDR2: SGHTS, YDEGEE. V lost 3 bases and J lost 5, with 10 bases in between. This CDR3 is 13 amino acids long. The CDR3: CASSSRAGDTQYF. The DNA of the CDR3 is TGTGCCAGCAGCTCCCGGGCGGGAGATACGCAGTATTTT.